This T cell receptor (beta chain) was identified during a study of T-cell reconstitution after alpha-beta-depleted transplantation in children. Germline values: CDR1 MNHEY, CDR2 SVGEGT. This CDR3 has 18 amino acids. V dropped 2 bases and J dropped 8; count of bases not matched to a gene: 10. Preparing the TCRbeta library involved the use of unique molecular identifiers. MiXCR was run by TCRdb on the PCR reads, yielding one entry per CDR3 protein. This sample has nearly 400,000 distinct CDR3 sequences, with around 21% found just once. The input for sequencing was PBMCs from the stem cell graft donor, taken from the stem cell graft. This rearrangement joins TRBV6-2 or TRBV6-3 to TRBJ2-1; 15 bases align to TRBD2. The sequence was collected from a human donor who donated a stem cell graft to a child with acute myeloid leukemia. CDR3 protein: CASSYPGTSGRFTHEQFF. The CDR3 DNA follows: TGTGCCAGCAGTTACCCCGGGACTAGCGGGAGGTTCACCCATGAGCAGTTCTTC.